This T cell receptor (beta chain) was obtained from a study of beta chain features in type 1 diabetes. General observations from the study: VDJ junctions from patients with type 1 diabetes contained fewer insertions and more deletions. Type 1 diabetes patients showed a moderate but significant shortening of TCRB CDR3s in all four CD4+ subsets.

Since all of the isolated RNA was reverse transcribed, expressed TCRB transcripts were what got sequenced. The study sequenced naive, central memory and regulatory T cell samples to an average of roughly 3.4 million reads. Libraries were prepared by immunoSEQ multiplex PCR; TCRdb keeps only in-frame clonotypes and omits some of them. This sample has fewer than 200,000 clones, with 7.5% to 10% found just once. The CDR3 consists of 14 residues. The trim removed 5 bases at V and 4 bases at J, leaving 3 bases unmatched. Germline values: CDR1 MDHEN, CDR2 SYDVKM. Note on this clone: Its antigen is as yet unknown.

Sorting with CD45RO/CCR7/CD25/CD127/CD95/CD27 yielded naive, central memory, regulatory and stem-like memory CD4+ cells. Sequenced sample: central memory CD4+ T cells from blood. The sequence derives from a man younger than 35 in good health. The chain uses TRBV28 and TRBJ2-1; 9 positions match TRBD2. This CDR3 is CASSPTSGYNEQFF. The DNA of the CDR3 is TGTGCCAGCAGTCCGACTAGCGGATACAATGAGCAGTTCTTC. Supplemented by reference TRBV28 and TRBJ2-1, the full variable domain reads DVKVTQSSRYLVKRTGEKVFLECVQDMDHENMFWYRQDPGLGLRLIYFSYDVKMKEKGDIPEGYSVSREKKERFSLILESASTNQTSMYLCASSPTSGYNEQFFGPGTRLTVL.